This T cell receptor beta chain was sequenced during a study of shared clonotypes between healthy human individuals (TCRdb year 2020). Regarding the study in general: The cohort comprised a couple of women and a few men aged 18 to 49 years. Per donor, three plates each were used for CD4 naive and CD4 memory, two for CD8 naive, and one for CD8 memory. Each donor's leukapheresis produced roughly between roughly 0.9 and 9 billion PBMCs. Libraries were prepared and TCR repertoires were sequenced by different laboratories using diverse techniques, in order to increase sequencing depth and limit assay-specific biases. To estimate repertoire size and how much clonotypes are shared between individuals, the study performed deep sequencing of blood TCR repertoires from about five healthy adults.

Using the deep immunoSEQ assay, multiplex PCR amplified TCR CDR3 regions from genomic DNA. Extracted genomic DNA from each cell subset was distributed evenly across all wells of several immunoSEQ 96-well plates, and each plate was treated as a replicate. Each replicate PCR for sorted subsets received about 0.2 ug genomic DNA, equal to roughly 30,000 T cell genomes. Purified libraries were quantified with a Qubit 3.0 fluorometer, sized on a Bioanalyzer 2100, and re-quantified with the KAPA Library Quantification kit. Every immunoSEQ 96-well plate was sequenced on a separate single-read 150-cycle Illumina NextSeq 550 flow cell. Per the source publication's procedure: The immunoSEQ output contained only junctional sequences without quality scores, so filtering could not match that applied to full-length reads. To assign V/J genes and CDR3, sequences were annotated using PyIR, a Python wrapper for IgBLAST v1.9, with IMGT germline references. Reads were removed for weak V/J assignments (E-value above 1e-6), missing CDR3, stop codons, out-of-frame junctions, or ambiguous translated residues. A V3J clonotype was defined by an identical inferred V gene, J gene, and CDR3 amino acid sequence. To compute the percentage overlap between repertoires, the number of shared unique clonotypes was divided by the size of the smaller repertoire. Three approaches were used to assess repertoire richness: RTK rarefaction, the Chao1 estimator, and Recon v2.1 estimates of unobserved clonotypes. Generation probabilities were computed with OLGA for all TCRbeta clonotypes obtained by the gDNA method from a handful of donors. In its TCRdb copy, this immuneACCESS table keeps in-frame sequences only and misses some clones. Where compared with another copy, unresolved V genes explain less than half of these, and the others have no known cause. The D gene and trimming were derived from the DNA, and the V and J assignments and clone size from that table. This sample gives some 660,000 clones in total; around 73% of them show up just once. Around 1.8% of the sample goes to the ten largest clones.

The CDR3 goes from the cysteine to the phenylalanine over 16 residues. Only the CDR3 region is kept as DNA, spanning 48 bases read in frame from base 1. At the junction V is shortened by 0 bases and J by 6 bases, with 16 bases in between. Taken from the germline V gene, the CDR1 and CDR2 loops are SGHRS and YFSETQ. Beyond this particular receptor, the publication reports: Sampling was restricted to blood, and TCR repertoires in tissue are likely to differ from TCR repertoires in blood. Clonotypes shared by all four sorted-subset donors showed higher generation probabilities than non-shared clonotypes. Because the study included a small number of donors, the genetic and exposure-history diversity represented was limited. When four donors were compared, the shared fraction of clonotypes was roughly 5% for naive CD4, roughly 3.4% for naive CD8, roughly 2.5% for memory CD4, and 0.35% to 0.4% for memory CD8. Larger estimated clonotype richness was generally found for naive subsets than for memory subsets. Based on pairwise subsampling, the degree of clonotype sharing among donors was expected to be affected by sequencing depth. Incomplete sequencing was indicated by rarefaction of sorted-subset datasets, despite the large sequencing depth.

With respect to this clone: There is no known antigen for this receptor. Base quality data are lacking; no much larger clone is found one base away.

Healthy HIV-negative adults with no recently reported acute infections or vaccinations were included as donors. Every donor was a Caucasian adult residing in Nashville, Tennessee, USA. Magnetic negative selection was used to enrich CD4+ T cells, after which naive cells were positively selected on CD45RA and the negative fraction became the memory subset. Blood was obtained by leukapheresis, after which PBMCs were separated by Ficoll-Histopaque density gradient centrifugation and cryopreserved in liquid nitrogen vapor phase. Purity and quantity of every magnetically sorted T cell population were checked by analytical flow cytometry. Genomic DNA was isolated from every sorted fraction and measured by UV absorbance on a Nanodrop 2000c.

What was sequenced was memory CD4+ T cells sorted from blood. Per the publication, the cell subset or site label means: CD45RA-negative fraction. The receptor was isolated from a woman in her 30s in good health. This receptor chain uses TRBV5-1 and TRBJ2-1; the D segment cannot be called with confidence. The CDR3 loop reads CASSLVGPRYGNEQFF. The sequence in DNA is TGCGCCAGCAGCTTGGTTGGACCCCGGTATGGCAATGAGCAGTTCTTC.